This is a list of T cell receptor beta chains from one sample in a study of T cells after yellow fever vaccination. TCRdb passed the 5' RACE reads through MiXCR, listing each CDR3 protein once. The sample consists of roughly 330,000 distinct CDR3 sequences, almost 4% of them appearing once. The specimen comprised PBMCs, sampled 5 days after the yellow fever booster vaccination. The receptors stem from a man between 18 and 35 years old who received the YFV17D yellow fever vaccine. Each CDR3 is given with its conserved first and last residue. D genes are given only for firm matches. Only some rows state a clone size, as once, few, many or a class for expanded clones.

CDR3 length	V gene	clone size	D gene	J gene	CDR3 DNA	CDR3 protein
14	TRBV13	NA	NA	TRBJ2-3	TGTGCCAGCACCCAGGGGGGCACCACAGATACGCAGTATTTT	CASTQGGTTDTQYF
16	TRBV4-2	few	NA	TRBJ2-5	TGTGCCAGCAGCCAAGATCTGGCCAGGGGTGGAGAGACCCAGTACTTC	CASSQDLARGGETQYF
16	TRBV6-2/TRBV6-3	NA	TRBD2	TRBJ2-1	TGTGCCAGTAGACTAGCGGGCAATGTACTCTACAATGAGCAGTTCTTC	CASRLAGNVLYNEQFF
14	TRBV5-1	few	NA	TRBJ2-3	TGCGCCAGCAGCTTGACAGGCGTCGCAGATACGCAGTATTTT	CASSLTGVADTQYF
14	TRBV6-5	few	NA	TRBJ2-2	TGTGCCAGCAGTCCGACTCGGTACACCGGGGAGCTGTTTTTT	CASSPTRYTGELFF
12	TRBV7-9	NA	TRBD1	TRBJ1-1	TGTGCCAGCAGCGGAGGGGGCTTGGAAGCTTTCTTT	CASSGGGLEAFF
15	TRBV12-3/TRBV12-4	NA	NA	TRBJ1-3	TGTGCCAGCAGTCCCCAGGTTTCCTCTGGAAACACCATATATTTT	CASSPQVSSGNTIYF
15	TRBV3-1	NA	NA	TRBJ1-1	TGTGCCAGCAGTTACGAAGTGGCAGGGGCGACTGAAGCTTTCTTT	CASSYEVAGATEAFF
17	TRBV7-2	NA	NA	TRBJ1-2	TGTGCCAGCAGCTTACGGGAGTCAGGGCGGCTCCACTATGGCTACACCTTC	CASSLRESGRLHYGYTF
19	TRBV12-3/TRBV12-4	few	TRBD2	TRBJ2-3	TGTGCCAGCAGCTCACGGACTAGCGGGGGCCGACGTTACACAGATACGCAGTATTTT	CASSSRTSGGRRYTDTQYF
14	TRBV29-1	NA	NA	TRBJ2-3	TGCAGCGTCGCTCGGGGGATGAACACAGATACGCAGTATTTT	CSVARGMNTDTQYF
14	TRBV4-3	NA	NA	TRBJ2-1	TGCGCCAGCAGCCATACCCGGGGCCCCAATGAGCAGTTCTTC	CASSHTRGPNEQFF
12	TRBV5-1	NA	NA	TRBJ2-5	TGCGCCAGCAGCCGGACGGGGGAGACCCAGTACTTC	CASSRTGETQYF
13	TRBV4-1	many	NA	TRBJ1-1	TGCGCCAGCAGCCAATGGGGGGACACTGAAGCTTTCTTT	CASSQWGDTEAFF
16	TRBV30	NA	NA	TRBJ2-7	TGTGCCTGGAGCCAATCGGGCCTGTTGGGAGCCTACGAGCAGTACTTC	CAWSQSGLLGAYEQYF
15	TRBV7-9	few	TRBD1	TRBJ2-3	TGTGCCAGCAGCTTTCCGGGACAGAACACAGATACGCAGTATTTT	CASSFPGQNTDTQYF
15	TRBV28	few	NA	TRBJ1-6	TGTGCCAGCAGTTTTATCCTAGCGGGGCATTCACCCCTCCACTTT	CASSFILAGHSPLHF
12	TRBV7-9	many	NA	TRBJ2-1	TGTGCCAGCACGGTCCTTGAGGTTGAGCAGTTCTTC	CASTVLEVEQFF
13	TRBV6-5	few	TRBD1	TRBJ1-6	TGTGCCAGCAGTGGGGGACAGTATTCACCCCTCCACTTT	CASSGGQYSPLHF
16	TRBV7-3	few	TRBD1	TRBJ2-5	TGTGCCAGCAGCTTAGGGGACAGGGTTTGGCAAGAGACCCAGTACTTC	CASSLGDRVWQETQYF
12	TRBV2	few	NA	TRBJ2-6	TGTGCCACTGCTCTGGCGGCCAACGTCCTGACTTTC	CATALAANVLTF
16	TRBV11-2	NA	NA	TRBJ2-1	TGTGCCAGCAGCTCATACAGGGAGGTGACCTACAATGAGCAGTTCTTC	CASSSYREVTYNEQFF
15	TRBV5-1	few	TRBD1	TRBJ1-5	TGCGCCAGCAGCCCGGGACAGGGGTTCAGACAGCCCCAGCATTTT	CASSPGQGFRQPQHF
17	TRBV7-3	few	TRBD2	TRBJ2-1	TGTGCCAGCAGCTCAGGGATCGGACTAGCGGGGCCCAATGAGCAGTTCTTC	CASSSGIGLAGPNEQFF
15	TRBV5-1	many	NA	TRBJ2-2	TGCGCCAGCAGCTTGTATCAGGGAAACACCGGGGAGCTGTTTTTT	CASSLYQGNTGELFF
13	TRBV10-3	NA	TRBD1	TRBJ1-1	TGTGCCGCCCGGGACAGGGTGTACACTGAAGCTTTCTTT	CAARDRVYTEAFF
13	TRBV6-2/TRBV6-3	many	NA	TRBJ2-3	TGTGCCAGCAGTTCCAATGAGGCCGATACGCAGTATTTT	CASSSNEADTQYF
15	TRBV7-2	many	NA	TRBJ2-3	TGTGCCAGCAGCTTAGAAGCTGGTAGCCCAGATACGCAGTATTTT	CASSLEAGSPDTQYF
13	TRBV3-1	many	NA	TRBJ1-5	TGCGCCAGCAGCCAAGATTTAGATCAGCCCCAGCATTTT	CASSQDLDQPQHF
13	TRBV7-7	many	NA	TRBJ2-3	TGTGCTAGCAGCCCGGGGGGCTCAGATACGCAGTATTTT	CASSPGGSDTQYF
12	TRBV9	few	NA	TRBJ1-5	TGTGCCCTAACCCGGACAAATCAGCCCCAGCATTTT	CALTRTNQPQHF
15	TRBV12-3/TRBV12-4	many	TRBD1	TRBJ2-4	TGTGCCAGCTCCCCGGGACAGCTAGCCAAAAACATTCAGTACTTC	CASSPGQLAKNIQYF